The rows below give T cell receptor beta chains drawn from one sample of a study of OX40 agonist ivuxolimab in advanced cancers. Only in-frame clones appear in the TCRdb table, and some are missing; sequencing was by immunoSEQ multiplex PCR. The sample holds more than 70,000 clones, approximately 94% seen once. The source material was CD4+ or CD8+ T cells sorted from blood, sampled in a trial of the OX40 agonist ivuxolimab. These receptors came from an adult with an advanced solid tumor such as melanoma, head and neck, liver or kidney cancer. The CDR3 runs from the conserved cysteine through the conserved F or W. D genes are given only for firm matches.

>TRBJ2-7|-|TRBV7-9
TGTGCCAGCAGCTCCCCCACCTACGAGCAGTACTTC
CASSSPTYEQYF
>TRBJ2-1|-|TRBV27
TGTGCCAGCTCACTAGGTCGCGGTGAGCAGTTCTTC
CASSLGRGEQFF
>TRBJ2-5|-|TRBV4-1
TGCGCCAGCAGCCAAGATAGTTCCAGCGCAGAGACCCAGTACTTC
CASSQDSSSAETQYF
>TRBJ2-1|TRBD1|TRBV7-2
TGTGCCAGCAGCTCGGGACAGGGTGGCTACAATGAGCAGTTCTTC
CASSSGQGGYNEQFF
>TRBJ1-2|-|TRBV30
TGTGCCTCCCGGGACCCCGGGTGGGATAACTATGGCTACACCTTC
CASRDPGWDNYGYTF
>TRBJ2-1|-|TRBV13
TGTGCCAGCAGGTCCGATGGAAATGAGCAGTTCTTC
CASRSDGNEQFF
>TRBJ2-1|-|TRBV7-6
TGTGCCAGCAGCCTCGGGCTAACGGGGGGCCACAATGAGCAGTTCTTC
CASSLGLTGGHNEQFF
>TRBJ1-2|TRBD1|TRBV7-9
TGTGCCAGCAGCTCGGACAGGGGTGATGGCTACACCTTC
CASSSDRGDGYTF
>TRBJ1-1|-|TRBV5-1
TGCGCCAGCAGCCCTAGGACGGATTTGAACACTGAAGCTTTCTTT
CASSPRTDLNTEAFF
>TRBJ1-5|TRBD1|TRBV19
TGTGCCAGTATCCCCGCGGACAGGGGGGGATATAGCAATCAGCCCCAGCATTTT
CASIPADRGGYSNQPQHF